The 21 T cell receptor beta chains presented below share a single source sample, sequenced in a study of shared clonotypes between healthy human individuals. Clones were sequenced by immunoSEQ multiplex PCR, and TCRdb holds only the in-frame ones, with some missing. The sample shows 760,000 or so clones, about 96% of them seen only once. Naive CD8 populations comprised CD45RO-negative cells positively selected for CCR7, excluding terminally differentiated effector memory CD45RA+ cells. The source material was naive CD8+ T cells sorted from blood. These receptors were obtained from a man aged 25-45 years in good health.

The genes are TRBV19 and TRBJ1-1; D is possibly TRBD1 (6 bases). CDR1 and CDR2 (germline): LNHDA, SQIVND (reference sequence). Trimming stripped 6 bases from V and 5 bases from J, with 16 bases between. The length of the CDR3 is 14 residues. In DNA, the CDR3 is TGTGCCAGTAGGTCTCTGGGGGCCGGGACTGAAGCTTTCTTT. Translating gives CASRSLGAGTEAFF. Filled out from reference TRBV19 and TRBJ1-1, the complete variable domain reads DGGITQSPKYLFRKEGQNVTLSCEQNLNHDAMYWYRQDPGQGLRLIYYSQIVNDFQKGDIAEGYSVSREKKESFPLTVTSAQKNPTAFYLCASRSLGAGTEAFFGQGTRLTVV.

The CDR3, as DNA: TGCGCCAGCAGCTTGGAGAGGGGAGGAACTGAAGCTTTCTTT. It specifies CASSLERGGTEAFF. The rearrangement joins TRBV5-1 to TRBJ1-1, with a tentative D call TRBD1 (5 bases). The germline V and J ends were trimmed by 0 bases and 5 bases, with 11 bases remaining between them. This CDR3 is built from 14 residues. Looked up from germline, CDR1 is SGHRS and CDR2 is YFSETQ.

J is TRBJ2-7 and V is TRBV27; D might be TRBD1 (6 bases). The CDR3 length is 14 residues. The germline gives CDR1 MNHEY, CDR2 SMNVEV (reference sequence). Trimming left V 0 bases short and J 5 bases short, with 11 bases between. This CDR3 is CASSLSPQGNEQYF. The CDR3, as DNA: TGTGCCAGCAGTTTATCCCCGCAGGGGAACGAGCAGTACTTC.

This chain connects TRBV4-1 to TRBJ1-1; 10 nucleotides agree with TRBD1. The V gene's germline CDR1 is MGHRA and CDR2 YSYEKL. The CDR3 runs 16 residues. V shed 1 base and J 3 bases; nucleotides not matched to a gene: 5. The CDR3, as DNA: TGCGCCAGCAGCCAAGTCAGGACAGGGGGATACACTGAAGCTTTCTTT. It specifies CASSQVRTGGYTEAFF.

The chain couples TRBV28 to TRBJ1-5; 10 nucleotides line up with TRBD1. Germline loops: CDR1 MDHEN, CDR2 SYDVKM. With 3 bases clipped from V and 1 base from J, the junction kept 9 bases outside the gene matches. CDR3 length: 18 amino acids. CDR3 DNA sequence: TGTGCCAGCAGTTTGTTCGGGACAGGGGCGAGAAGCAATCAGCCCCAGCATTTT. It codes for CASSLFGTGARSNQPQHF. The whole variable domain, remainder taken from reference TRBV28 and TRBJ1-5, is DVKVTQSSRYLVKRTGEKVFLECVQDMDHENMFWYRQDPGLGLRLIYFSYDVKMKEKGDIPEGYSVSREKKERFSLILESASTNQTSMYLCASSLFGTGARSNQPQHFGDGTRLSIL.

This chain connects TRBV7-9 to TRBJ2-7, with a possible D match to TRBD1 (5 bases). Trimming removed 6 bases at V and 2 bases at J, with 14 bases between. Germline CDR1 SEHNR, CDR2 FQNEAQ (reference sequence). CDR3 length: 14 amino acids. Here the CDR3 reads CASRPAGPAYEQYF. Written as DNA, the CDR3 is TGTGCCAGCAGGCCAGCAGGGCCGGCCTACGAGCAGTACTTC.

This rearrangement joins TRBV27 to TRBJ1-1; D gene uncertain. The germline V gene encodes CDR1 MNHEY and CDR2 SMNVEV (reference sequence). The CDR3 spans 13 residues. Trimming took off 3 bases at V and 9 bases at J, with 14 bases between the two ends. In nucleotides, the CDR3 is TGTGCCAGCAGTTTTAATAGGGATGGTCAAGCTTTCTTT. Its protein product is CASSFNRDGQAFF.

The rearrangement uses TRBV9 and TRBJ2-7, with 8 bases fitting TRBD2. The germline V gene has CDR1 SGDLS and CDR2 YYNGEE. With 0 bases clipped from V and 4 bases from J, the junction kept 6 bases outside the gene matches. CDR3 size: 15 residues. The DNA for the CDR3 is TGTGCCAGCAGCGTAGGATCACTAGCGGAATACGAGCAGTACTTC. Translated, it gives CASSVGSLAEYEQYF.

This CDR3 reads CAIRIGGQGTYEQYF. The CDR3 nucleotides are TGTGCCATCAGGATTGGGGGACAGGGAACCTACGAGCAGTACTTC. The V and J genes are TRBV10-3 and TRBJ2-7, with 9 bases aligning to TRBD1. Looked up from germline, CDR1 is ENHRY and CDR2 is SYGVKD. The CDR3 runs 15 residues. V lost 6 bases, J lost 2 bases, and 8 bases stayed unmatched.

The chain has TRBV9 and TRBJ2-1; D possibly corresponds to TRBD2 (5 bases). The ends were cut back, 3 bases at V and 8 bases at J, with 21 bases in the middle. Germline V CDR1 and CDR2: SGDLS, YYNGEE. This CDR3 spans 16 amino acids. This CDR3 is CASSGTSPARYDEQFF. The CDR3 bases are TGTGCCAGCAGCGGAACTAGTCCGGCCAGGTACGATGAGCAGTTCTTC.

This rearrangement joins TRBV15 to TRBJ2-7; no clear D. CDR3 length equals 14 residues. Germline lookup yields CDR1 LNHNV and CDR2 YYDKDF (reference sequence). Trimming removed 5 bases from V and 1 base from J, with 12 bases in between. CDR3 in DNA: TGTGCCACCAGCGATGGTTTGCGGTCCTACGAGCAGTACTTC. Translated, it gives CATSDGLRSYEQYF. Filled out from reference TRBV15 and TRBJ2-7, the complete variable domain reads DAMVIQNPRYQVTQFGKPVTLSCSQTLNHNVMYWYQQKSSQAPKLLFHYYDKDFNNEADTPDNFQSRRPNTSFCFLDIRSPGLGDTAMYLCATSDGLRSYEQYFGPGTRLTVT.

The chain is built from TRBV6-1 and TRBJ2-7; the D call may be TRBD1 or TRBD2 (5 bases each). Germline V CDR1 and CDR2: MNHNS, SASEGT. Trimming left V 3 bases short and J 0 bases short, with 15 bases between. The CDR3 runs 16 residues. The CDR3 region is CASSDPRDRTSYEQYF. For the CDR3, the DNA is TGTGCCAGCAGTGATCCCCGGGACCGGACCTCCTACGAGCAGTACTTC.

The V and J genes are TRBV14 and TRBJ2-1, with TRBD2 identical over 7 bases. Germline trimming cut 2 bases from V and 5 bases from J; bases unmatched to any gene: 9. The CDR3 runs to 16 residues. Germline values: CDR1 SGHDN, CDR2 FVKESK. For the CDR3, the DNA is TGTGCCAGCAGCCAACGGACACAGCGGGAAGACAATGAGCAGTTCTTC. This translates into CASSQRTQREDNEQFF. Full variable domain (missing parts from reference TRBV14 and TRBJ2-1): EAGVTQFPSHSVIEKGQTVTLRCDPISGHDNLYWYRRVMGKEIKFLLHFVKESKQDESGMPNNRFLAERTGGTYSTLKVQPAELEDSGVYFCASSQRTQREDNEQFFGPGTRLTVL.

J is TRBJ2-3 and V is TRBV4-2, with D possibly matching TRBD2 (6 bases). Germline V gene data show CDR1 as LGHNA and CDR2 as YNFKEQ. The CDR3 loop spans 16 amino acids. Trimming removed 1 base at V and 0 bases at J, with 11 bases between. Written as DNA, the CDR3 is TGTGCCAGCAGCCAAGTTCCCAGCGGGAGCACAGATACGCAGTATTTT. It yields the protein CASSQVPSGSTDTQYF.

This chain joins TRBV7-9 and TRBJ2-7; D may be TRBD1 (5 bases). V gave up 2 bases and J gave up 1 base, with 18 bases separating them. Germline-derived CDR1 and CDR2 are SEHNR and FQNEAQ (reference sequence). The CDR3 extends over 17 amino acids. CDR3 nucleotides: TGTGCCAGCAGCTTATCGGGCGTCCTACAGGATTCCTACGAGCAGTACTTC. It translates to CASSLSGVLQDSYEQYF.

The V and J genes are TRBV10-3 and TRBJ1-5; 10 positions match TRBD1. Germline lookup yields CDR1 ENHRY and CDR2 SYGVKD. The CDR3 covers 15 residues. Losses at the gene ends were 3 bases for V and 7 bases for J; bases not matched to a gene: 6. This CDR3 reads CAISEGTGVGQPQHF. The CDR3 DNA reads as TGTGCCATCAGTGAAGGGACAGGGGTAGGACAGCCCCAGCATTTT.

The CDR3 region is CSVRTGTGELFF. The CDR3 nucleotides are TGCAGCGTCCGGACAGGGACCGGGGAGCTGTTTTTT. The V gene is TRBV29-1, the J gene TRBJ2-2; TRBD1 aligns across 8 bases. Trimming took 6 bases from V and 5 from J; bases not matched to a gene: 2. This CDR3 has 12 residues. Germline CDR1 is SQVTM and CDR2 is ANQGSEA.

This sequence joins TRBV18 and TRBJ1-5; D is possibly TRBD1 (5 bases). This CDR3 contains 18 residues. Germline CDR1 is KGHSH and CDR2 is LQKENI. V lost 3 bases to trimming and J lost 0 bases, with 18 bases between them. DNA of the CDR3: TGTGCCAGCTCACCCGCTTATTCGCCAGGGTATAGCAATCAGCCCCAGCATTTT. Protein product: CASSPAYSPGYSNQPQHF.

This chain uses TRBV11-2 with TRBJ2-7; D remains ambiguous. V lost 5 bases, J lost 0 bases, and 20 bases lay in between. The CDR3 loop spans 17 amino acids. The V gene's germline CDR1 is SGHAT and CDR2 FQNNGV. In DNA form, the CDR3 reads TGTGCCAGCAGCCATTCAGACTTATCCACTACCTCCTACGAGCAGTACTTC. This gives the protein CASSHSDLSTTSYEQYF.

The V gene is TRBV25-1, the J gene TRBJ1-2; 8 bases are shared with TRBD1. The ends lost 4 bases at V and 6 bases at J; junction bases unmatched: 7. Per the germline V gene, CDR1 is MGHDK and CDR2 is SYGVNS. This CDR3 contains 14 residues. CDR3 residues: CASSADRAGDGYTF. The CDR3 nucleotides read TGTGCCAGCAGTGCGGACAGGGCGGGAGATGGCTACACCTTC.

The J gene is TRBJ2-7, the V gene TRBV29-1, with no clear D. The CDR3 consists of 11 residues. Germline CDR1 SQVTM, CDR2 ANQGSEA. V was shortened by 3 bases and J by 6 bases, with 9 bases between the two germline ends. As DNA, the CDR3 is TGCAGCGTTGATTTTAGCAGCGAGCAGTACTTC. Its translation: CSVDFSSEQYF.